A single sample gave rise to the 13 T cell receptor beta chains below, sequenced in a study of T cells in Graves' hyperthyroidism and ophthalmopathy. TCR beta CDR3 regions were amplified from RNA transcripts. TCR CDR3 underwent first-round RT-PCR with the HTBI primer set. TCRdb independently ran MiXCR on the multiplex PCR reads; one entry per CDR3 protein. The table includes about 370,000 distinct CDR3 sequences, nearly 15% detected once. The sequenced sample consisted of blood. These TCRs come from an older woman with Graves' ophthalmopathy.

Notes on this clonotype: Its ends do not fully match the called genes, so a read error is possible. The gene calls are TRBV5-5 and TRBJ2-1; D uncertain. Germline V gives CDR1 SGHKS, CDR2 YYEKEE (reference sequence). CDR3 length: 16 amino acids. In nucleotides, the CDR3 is TGTGCCAGCAGCCCGACTCAATACCGCTCCTACAATGGGCAGTTCTTC. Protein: CASSPTQYRSYNGQFF.

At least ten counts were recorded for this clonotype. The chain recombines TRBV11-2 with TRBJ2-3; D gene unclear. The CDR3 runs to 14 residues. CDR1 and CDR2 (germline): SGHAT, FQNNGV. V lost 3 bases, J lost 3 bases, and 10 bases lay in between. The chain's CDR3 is CASSLGSVTDTQYF. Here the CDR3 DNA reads TGTGCCAGCAGCTTGGGTTCTGTGACAGATACGCAGTATTTT.

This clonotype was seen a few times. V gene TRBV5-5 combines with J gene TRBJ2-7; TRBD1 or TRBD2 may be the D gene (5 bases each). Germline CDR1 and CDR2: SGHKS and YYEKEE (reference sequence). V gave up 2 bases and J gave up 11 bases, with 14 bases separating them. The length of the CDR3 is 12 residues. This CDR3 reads CASSLNRDGEYF. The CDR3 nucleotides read TGTGCCAGCAGCTTAAACCGGGACGGGGAGTACTTC.

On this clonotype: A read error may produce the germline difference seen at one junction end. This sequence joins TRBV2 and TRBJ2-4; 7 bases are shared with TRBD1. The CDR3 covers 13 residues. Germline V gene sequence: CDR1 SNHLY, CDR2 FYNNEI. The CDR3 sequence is CSSSVDRANIQYF. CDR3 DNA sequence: TGTTCCAGCAGCGTAGACAGGGCTAACATTCAGTACTTC.

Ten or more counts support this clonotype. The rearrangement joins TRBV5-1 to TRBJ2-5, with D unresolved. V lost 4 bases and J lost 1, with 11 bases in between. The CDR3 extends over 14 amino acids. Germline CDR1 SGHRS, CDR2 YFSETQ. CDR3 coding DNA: TGCGCCAGCAGCGATTACCCAACCCAAGAGACCCAGTACTTC. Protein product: CASSDYPTQETQYF.

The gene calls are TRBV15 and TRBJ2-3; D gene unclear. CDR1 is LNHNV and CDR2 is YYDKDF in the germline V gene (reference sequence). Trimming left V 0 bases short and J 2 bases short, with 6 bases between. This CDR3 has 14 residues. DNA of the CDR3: TGTGCCACCAGCAGAGATCTTTTCACAGATACGCAGTATTTT. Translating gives CATSRDLFTDTQYF.

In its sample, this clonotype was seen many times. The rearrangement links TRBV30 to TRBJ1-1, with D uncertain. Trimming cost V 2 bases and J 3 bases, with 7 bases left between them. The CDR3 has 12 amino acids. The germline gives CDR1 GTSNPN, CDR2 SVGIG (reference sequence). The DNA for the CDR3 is TGTGCCTGGAGTAAGAGGTACACTGAAGCTTTCTTT. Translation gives CAWSKRYTEAFF.

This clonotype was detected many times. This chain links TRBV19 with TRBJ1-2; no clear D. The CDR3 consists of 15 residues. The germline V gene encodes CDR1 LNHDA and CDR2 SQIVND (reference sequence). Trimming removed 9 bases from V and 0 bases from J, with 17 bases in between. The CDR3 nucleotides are TGTGCCAGCCTCACGCCTTTGGGTTCTAACTATGGCTACACCTTC. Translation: CASLTPLGSNYGYTF.

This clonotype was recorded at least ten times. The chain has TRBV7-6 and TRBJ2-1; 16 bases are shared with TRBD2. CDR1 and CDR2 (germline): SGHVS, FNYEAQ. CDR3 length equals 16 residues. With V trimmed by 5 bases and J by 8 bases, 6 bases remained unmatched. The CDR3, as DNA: TGTGCCAGCAGCCCGGGACTAGCGGGAGGGCAGGATGAGCAGTTCTTC. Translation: CASSPGLAGGQDEQFF.

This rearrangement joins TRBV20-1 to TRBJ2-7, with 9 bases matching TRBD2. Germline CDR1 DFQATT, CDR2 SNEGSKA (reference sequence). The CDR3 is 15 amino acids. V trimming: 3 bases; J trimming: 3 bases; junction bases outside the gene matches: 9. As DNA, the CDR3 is TGCAGTGCTAGTCGGCCGTCTAGCGGGAACTACGAGCAGTACTTC. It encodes CSASRPSSGNYEQYF.

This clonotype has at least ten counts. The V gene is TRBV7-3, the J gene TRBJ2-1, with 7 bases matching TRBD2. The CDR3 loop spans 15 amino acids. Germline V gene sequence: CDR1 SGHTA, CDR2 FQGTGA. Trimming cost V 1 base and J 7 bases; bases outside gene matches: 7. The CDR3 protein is CASSLSLAERNEQFF. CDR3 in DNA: TGTGCCAGCAGCTTAAGCCTAGCGGAGAGGAATGAGCAGTTCTTC. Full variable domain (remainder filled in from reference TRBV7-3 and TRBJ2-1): GAGVSQTPSNKVTEKGKYVELRCDPISGHTALYWYRQSLGQGPEFLIYFQGTGAADDSGLPNDRFFAVRPEGSVSTLKIQRTERGDSAVYLCASSLSLAERNEQFFGPGTRLTVL.

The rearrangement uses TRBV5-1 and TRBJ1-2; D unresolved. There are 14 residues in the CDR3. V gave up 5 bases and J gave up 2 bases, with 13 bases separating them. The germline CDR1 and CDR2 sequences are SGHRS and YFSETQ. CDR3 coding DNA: TGCGCCAGCAGGGTCGATCATGGGAACTATGGCTACACCTTC. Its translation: CASRVDHGNYGYTF.

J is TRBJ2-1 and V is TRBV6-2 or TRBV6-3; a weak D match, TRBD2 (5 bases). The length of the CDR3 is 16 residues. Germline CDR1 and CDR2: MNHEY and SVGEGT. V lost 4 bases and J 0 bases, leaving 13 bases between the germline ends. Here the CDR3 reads CASSFTVRGSYNEQFF. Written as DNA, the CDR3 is TGTGCCAGCAGTTTCACTGTTCGGGGCTCCTACAATGAGCAGTTCTTC.